This note documents a single T cell receptor (beta chain) sequence. The antigen is not known. This sample stems from a study of a mutant IDH1 vaccine in newly diagnosed glioma. Overall study context: Investigators started vaccination 4-6 weeks after radiotherapy alone, or with temozolomide cycles. Patients had received radiotherapy, temozolomide, or both previously, most receiving both.

Noted time point: week 5, during vaccination. Mutant IDH1 20-mer peptide, at 300 ug, made up each vaccine dose, with topical imiquimod. Findings and limits, study-wide: Changes in the top peripheral T cell clonotypes seemingly had no bearing on pseudoprogression. Among all patients, vaccine-induced immune responses occurred in roughly 93%.

CDR3 size: 16 residues. The germline V gene encodes CDR1 SNHLY and CDR2 FYNNEI. V was cut by 7 bases and J by 0 bases, with 16 bases left in between. The method was immunoSEQ multiplex PCR; TCRdb's version includes in-frame clones alone and lacks a portion of them. Among fewer than 65,000 clones listed, 80% to 85% were seen once. This chain uses TRBV2 with TRBJ1-5, with unresolved D. The receptor comes from a man aged 30 to 45 with glioma. Material: PBMCs, obtained from a glioma patient whose treatment included an IDH1 peptide vaccine. This chain's CDR3 is CASTRGVDGSNQPQHF. In nucleotides, the CDR3 is TGTGCCAGCACCCGTGGGGTTGACGGTAGCAATCAGCCCCAGCATTTT.